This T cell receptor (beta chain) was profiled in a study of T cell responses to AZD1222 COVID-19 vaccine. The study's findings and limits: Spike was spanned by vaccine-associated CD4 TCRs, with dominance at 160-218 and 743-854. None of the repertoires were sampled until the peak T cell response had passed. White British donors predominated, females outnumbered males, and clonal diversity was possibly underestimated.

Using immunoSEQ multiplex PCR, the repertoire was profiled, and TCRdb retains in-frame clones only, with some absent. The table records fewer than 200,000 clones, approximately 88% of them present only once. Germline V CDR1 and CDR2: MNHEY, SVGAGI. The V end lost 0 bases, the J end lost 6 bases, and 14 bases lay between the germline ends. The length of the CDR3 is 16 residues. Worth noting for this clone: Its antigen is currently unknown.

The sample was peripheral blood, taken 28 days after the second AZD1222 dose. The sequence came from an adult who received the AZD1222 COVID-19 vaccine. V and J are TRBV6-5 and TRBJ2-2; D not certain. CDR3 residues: CASSYSGNPHAGELFF. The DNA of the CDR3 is TGTGCCAGCAGTTACTCGGGGAACCCCCACGCCGGGGAGCTGTTTTTT.